This TCR beta chain is from a study of T cells in Graves' hyperthyroidism and ophthalmopathy. Whole-study results and caveats: From stable hyperthyroidism, ophthalmopathy was set apart by a 13 V-J model.

The germline gives CDR1 MDHEN, CDR2 SYDVKM. V was cut by 6 bases and J by 6 bases, with 12 bases left in between. This CDR3 is 12 amino acids long. This clonotype was seen many times. Its antigen is not identified. Regions amplified from RNA transcripts were the TCR beta CDR3 regions. HTBI primers were employed in a first-round RT-PCR of the TCR CDR3. TCRdb re-derived calls from the multiplex PCR reads in MiXCR, one entry per CDR3 protein. This table holds under 350,000 distinct CDR3 sequences, about 13% found once. Participants, patients aged 18 to 65, had newly diagnosed hyperthyroidism with a duration under 2 months.

Sample: blood. The chain couples TRBV28 to TRBJ2-7; D not certain. The receptor comes from a middle-aged woman with Graves' hyperthyroidism. In DNA form, the CDR3 reads TGTGCCAGCAGCTCGGCTATGGGCGAGCAGTACTTC. This codes for CASSSAMGEQYF.